This note documents a single T cell receptor beta chain sequence. This clone occurred a few times. Its recognized antigen is unknown. Base qualities are not at hand, and no much larger clone is one base apart. The source of the sample is a study of brain metastases from non-small cell lung cancer (dated by TCRdb to about 2019). Concerning the study at large: The study profiled the immune microenvironment of paired resected primary tumors and brain metastases from non-small-cell lung cancer patients.

The library came from the immunoSEQ multiplex PCR assay. T-cell receptor beta chain repertoire sequencing was performed alongside a 770-gene immune expression panel. TCRdb carries this immuneACCESS record with in-frame sequences only. Its versions omit some clonotypes, under half of them owing to an unresolved V gene in the studies checked, with the rest unexplained. The sample records about 1,000 clones, approximately 82% of which are singletons. Clones ranked in the top ten supply more than 10% of the sample. The cohort was made up of about 39 patients with surgically resected non-small-cell lung cancer, each of whom had both a primary tumor specimen and a brain metastasis specimen. The CDR3 starts with the cysteine, ends with the phenylalanine, and has 13 residues. Only the CDR3 portion is preserved as DNA: 39 bases, with reading frame beginning at the first base. CDR1 and CDR2, looked up from the germline V gene (reference sequence), are SGHNT and YYREEE. Compared with germline, V lacks 3 bases and J lacks 3 bases; bases without a gene match: 3.

The chain links TRBV5-4 with TRBJ2-7; 7 nucleotides in the junction match TRBD1. The clonotype originates from a donor aged 40 or older with non-small cell lung cancer. The specimen was tumor-adjacent normal tissue. The CDR3 protein: CASSSGTDYEQYF. The DNA sequence follows: TGTGCCAGCAGCTCCGGGACAGACTACGAGCAGTACTTC.